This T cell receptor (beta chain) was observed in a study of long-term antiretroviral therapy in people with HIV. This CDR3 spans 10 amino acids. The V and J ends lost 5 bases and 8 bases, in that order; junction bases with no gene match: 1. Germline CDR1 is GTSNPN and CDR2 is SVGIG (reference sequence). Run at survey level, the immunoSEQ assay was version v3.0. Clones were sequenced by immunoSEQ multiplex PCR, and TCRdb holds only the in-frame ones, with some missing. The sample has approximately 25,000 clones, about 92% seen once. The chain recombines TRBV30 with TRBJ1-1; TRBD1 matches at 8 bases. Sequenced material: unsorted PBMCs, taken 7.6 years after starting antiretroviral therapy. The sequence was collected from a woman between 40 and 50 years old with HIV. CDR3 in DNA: TGTGCCTGGGGGGACAGGGAAGCTTTCTTT. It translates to CAWGDREAFF.